Below, 23 T cell receptor beta chains from the same sample are listed, as sequenced in a study of regulatory T cells in long-lasting Graves disease. According to the study, TCR beta libraries were built with iRepertoire HTBI primers and CDR3-region Arm-PCR. TCRdb reanalysed the multiplex PCR reads using MiXCR and keeps one entry per CDR3 protein. The data show about 470,000 distinct CDR3 sequences, approximately 21% seen once. Time point indicated: persistent/refractory GD, antithyroid drugs over 5 years with positive TRAb. Following extraction of RNA from PBMCs, that RNA was used to make the TCR library. The sample in question was peripheral blood mononuclear cells (PBMCs), obtained when the disease was refractory, from a patient treated with antithyroid drugs. The receptors come from a female donor with Graves disease.

A few counts support this clonotype. One end of the junction varies from germline; a read error may be responsible. This chain uses TRBV7-9 with TRBJ2-5, with a possible D match to TRBD2 (5 bases). The CDR3 has 11 residues. The V gene's germline CDR1 is SEHNR and CDR2 FQNEAQ (reference sequence). CDR3: CASSLGETQCF. For the CDR3, the DNA is TGTGCCAGCAGCCTCGGGGAGACCCAGTGCTTC.

In this sample, this clonotype turned up a few times. V usage is TRBV5-1 and J usage is TRBJ1-1, with TRBD1 matching over 8 bases. The CDR3 loop spans 15 amino acids. J lost 1 base, V lost 4 bases, and 6 bases had no gene match. The germline V gene has CDR1 SGHRS and CDR2 YFSETQ. CDR3 region: CASSPDGTGNTEAFF. CDR3 DNA sequence: TGCGCCAGCAGCCCGGACGGGACAGGGAACACTGAAGCTTTCTTT. The full variable domain, with the rest looked up from reference TRBV5-1 and TRBJ1-1, is KAGVTQTPRYLIKTRGQQVTLSCSPISGHRSVSWYQQTPGQGLQFLFEYFSETQRNKGNFPGRFSGRQFSNSRSEMNVSTLELGDSALYLCASSPDGTGNTEAFFGQGTRLTVV.

This clonotype was detected only a few times. This chain's CDR3 is CAISETPGQGSPAQHF. CDR3 bases: TGTGCCATCAGTGAGACCCCGGGACAGGGGAGCCCGGCCCAGCATTTT. This chain joins TRBV10-3 and TRBJ1-5; 10 bases fit TRBD1. The germline CDR1 and CDR2 sequences are ENHRY and SYGVKD. This CDR3 is 16 amino acids long. The trim removed 2 bases at V and 11 bases at J, leaving 12 bases unmatched.

This clonotype was counted only a few times. For the CDR3, the DNA is TGTGCCAGCAGTAAGGACAGGGGCGGGTATGGCTACACCTTC. It codes for CASSKDRGGYGYTF. This chain connects TRBV28 to TRBJ1-2; 9 nucleotides agree with TRBD1. V lost 5 bases to trimming and J lost 5 bases; unmatched junction nucleotides: 6. Germline CDR1 reads MDHEN; CDR2 reads SYDVKM. The CDR3 extends over 14 amino acids.

The V gene is TRBV5-1, the J gene TRBJ1-5, with D uncertain. Between the trimmed V and J ends, which lost 7 bases and 9 bases, there was a span of 11 bases. Germline CDR1 is SGHRS and CDR2 is YFSETQ. The CDR3 contains 11 residues. CDR3 protein: CASALSLPQHF. The CDR3 coding sequence is TGCGCCAGCGCGCTAAGTCTGCCCCAGCATTTT.

This clonotype was seen only a few times. Since a much larger clone is just one base distant, this may be a read error. The chain is built from TRBV28 and TRBJ2-7; the D gene is possibly TRBD1 (6 bases). The germline V gene encodes CDR1 MDHEN and CDR2 SYDVKM. The length of the CDR3 is 15 residues. CDR3 bases: TGTGCCAGCAGTTTAGGTGGGGGCGGGTCCTACGAGCAGCACTTC. Translating gives CASSLGGGGSYEQHF.

V gene TRBV19 combines with J gene TRBJ2-3; TRBD2 agrees at 9 bases. The V and J ends lost 4 bases and 0 bases, in that order; junction bases with no gene match: 5. The germline gives CDR1 LNHDA, CDR2 SQIVND (reference sequence). This CDR3 region has 16 residues. The CDR3 DNA is TGTGCCAGTAGTAACCCTAGCGGGAACAGCACAGATACGCAGTATTTT. Its protein is CASSNPSGNSTDTQYF.

With regard to this clonotype: A much more abundant neighbour one base away suggests this may be a read error. The V gene is TRBV28, the J gene TRBJ2-1, with D perhaps matching TRBD2 (5 bases). The CDR3 extends over 15 amino acids. V lost 2 bases to trimming and J lost 10 bases, with 18 bases between them. Germline-derived CDR1 and CDR2 are MDHEN and SYDVKM. The CDR3 DNA reads TGTGCCAGCAGTTTAGCTAGCTCCCCTTCCTACGAGCAGTTCTTC. Translated, it gives CASSLASSPSYEQFF.

This clonotype was seen at least ten times. The rearrangement links TRBV20-1 to TRBJ2-5, with D hard to call. The CDR3 sequence is 13 residues long. V dropped 6 bases and J dropped 3 bases, with 14 bases sitting between them. CDR1 and CDR2 from the germline V gene are DFQATT and SNEGSKA (reference sequence). The CDR3 bases are TGCAGTGCCCCGGACCCACGGGAAGAGACCCAGTACTTC. Translated: CSAPDPREETQYF.

Ten or more counts support this clonotype. J is TRBJ2-7 and V is TRBV6-2 or TRBV6-3; D is possibly TRBD1 (6 bases). Germline CDR1 is MNHEY and CDR2 is SVGEGT. This CDR3 contains 14 residues. Deletions cut 2 bases from V and 2 bases from J, with 10 bases between. The CDR3 is CASSYVEGAYEQYF. CDR3 in DNA: TGTGCCAGCAGTTACGTCGAGGGGGCCTACGAGCAGTACTTC.

This clonotype has ten or more counts. The J gene is TRBJ1-4, the V gene TRBV5-1; D unclear. This CDR3 has 14 amino acids. V lost 1 base to trimming and J lost 0 bases, with 4 bases between them. The germline CDR1 and CDR2 sequences are SGHRS and YFSETQ. CDR3 region: CASSLTSTNEKLFF. CDR3 bases: TGCGCCAGCAGCTTGACTTCAACTAATGAAAAACTGTTTTTT. Filled out from reference TRBV5-1 and TRBJ1-4, the complete variable domain reads KAGVTQTPRYLIKTRGQQVTLSCSPISGHRSVSWYQQTPGQGLQFLFEYFSETQRNKGNFPGRFSGRQFSNSRSEMNVSTLELGDSALYLCASSLTSTNEKLFFGSGTQLSVL.

This clonotype appeared many times. J is TRBJ1-5 and V is TRBV28; D is possibly TRBD1 (5 bases). The CDR3 has 15 residues. Germline V gives CDR1 MDHEN, CDR2 SYDVKM. Trimming stripped 8 bases from V and 0 bases from J, with 14 bases between. CDR3 amino acids: CASVPPGGSNQPQHF. CDR3 nucleotides: TGTGCCAGCGTGCCCCCGGGGGGTAGCAATCAGCCCCAGCATTTT. The complete variable domain, with remaining parts taken from reference TRBV28 and TRBJ1-5, reads DVKVTQSSRYLVKRTGEKVFLECVQDMDHENMFWYRQDPGLGLRLIYFSYDVKMKEKGDIPEGYSVSREKKERFSLILESASTNQTSMYLCASVPPGGSNQPQHFGDGTRLSIL.

The chain uses TRBV6-5 and TRBJ1-5; D may be TRBD1 (5 bases). Germline-derived CDR1 and CDR2 are MNHEY and SVGAGI. Trimming pared 0 bases from V and 10 bases from J, leaving 16 bases between. The length of the CDR3 is 15 residues. CDR3 nucleotide sequence: TGTGCCAGCAGTTACTCGGGACCTACTTTGATACCCCAGCATTTT. It specifies CASSYSGPTLIPQHF.

The V gene is TRBV7-2, the J gene TRBJ2-5; D gene unclear. Trimming pared 5 bases from V and 5 bases from J, leaving 12 bases between. Per the germline V gene, CDR1 is SGHTA and CDR2 is FQGNSA. The CDR3 spans 13 residues. The CDR3 spells CASSTRILETQYF. The CDR3 DNA sequence: TGTGCCAGCAGCACACGAATCCTGGAGACCCAGTACTTC.

The CDR3 region is CASSAQGQGAGSPLHF. DNA of the CDR3: TGTGCCAGCAGCGCGCAGGGACAGGGGGCTGGTTCACCCCTCCACTTT. This chain joins TRBV9 and TRBJ1-6, with 12 nucleotides matching TRBD1. The V gene's germline CDR1 is SGDLS and CDR2 YYNGEE. V lost 3 bases to trimming and J lost 9 bases; unmatched junction nucleotides: 7. The CDR3 covers 16 residues.

This clonotype was counted only a few times. CDR3 residues: CASSQVTDTQYF. CDR3 nucleotide sequence: TGTGCCAGCAGCCAAGTAACAGATACGCAGTATTTT. This chain connects TRBV3-1 to TRBJ2-3; D not resolved. V gave up 1 base and J gave up 3 bases, with 2 bases separating them. The CDR3 covers 12 residues. Germline CDR1 and CDR2: LGHDT and YNNKEL (reference sequence).

The sample holds many counts of this clonotype. The rearrangement uses TRBV24-1 and TRBJ2-5; D gene unclear. Germline V lookup: CDR1 KGHDR, CDR2 SFDVKD. The CDR3 contains 12 residues. V lost 9 bases and J lost 5, with 12 bases in between. The CDR3: CATGRGDETQYF. CDR3 DNA sequence: TGTGCCACCGGTCGTGGGGATGAGACCCAGTACTTC.

This clonotype was seen many times. This chain uses TRBV7-9 with TRBJ2-7; a possible D gene is TRBD1 (6 bases). V was pared by 4 bases and J by 2 bases, with 12 bases between. This CDR3 contains 14 residues. Germline V gene data show CDR1 as SEHNR and CDR2 as FQNEAQ (reference sequence). The CDR3: CASSSQGFTYEQYF. The CDR3 coding sequence is TGTGCCAGCAGCTCACAGGGATTCACCTACGAGCAGTACTTC.

In its sample, this clonotype was seen many times. The chain has TRBV19 and TRBJ2-7; D is ambiguous. Germline-derived CDR1 and CDR2 are LNHDA and SQIVND (reference sequence). V was trimmed by 3 bases and J by 1 base, leaving 7 bases between them. This CDR3 has 13 residues. The CDR3 DNA reads TGTGCCAGTAGTATCACCGAGTCCTACGAGCAGTACTTC. It specifies CASSITESYEQYF. The full variable domain, its missing parts supplied by reference TRBV19 and TRBJ2-7, is DGGITQSPKYLFRKEGQNVTLSCEQNLNHDAMYWYRQDPGQGLRLIYYSQIVNDFQKGDIAEGYSVSREKKESFPLTVTSAQKNPTAFYLCASSITESYEQYFGPGTRLTVT.

This chain uses TRBV4-1 with TRBJ2-7, with TRBD2 matching 8 bases. This CDR3 comprises 16 residues. The germline gives CDR1 MGHRA, CDR2 YSYEKL. Losses at the gene ends were 0 bases for V and 1 base for J; bases not matched to a gene: 5. CDR3 loop: CASSQDRLAGSYEQYF. CDR3 bases: TGCGCCAGCAGCCAAGATCGGCTAGCGGGTTCCTACGAGCAGTACTTC.

There are a few counts of this clonotype. This chain uses TRBV3-1 with TRBJ1-2; D is ambiguous. Per germline, CDR1 LGHDT and CDR2 YNNKEL (reference sequence). This CDR3 comprises 13 residues. The V and J ends lost 4 bases and 6 bases respectively, with 12 bases between them. Here the CDR3 reads CASSRKGWDGYTF. DNA for the CDR3: TGTGCCAGCAGCCGGAAAGGGTGGGATGGCTACACCTTC.

The chain uses TRBV5-5 and TRBJ1-1; a weak D match, TRBD1 (6 bases). The CDR3 length is 13 residues. V lost 0 bases and J 8 bases, leaving 11 bases between the germline ends. Germline V gene data show CDR1 as SGHKS and CDR2 as YYEKEE (reference sequence). The CDR3 loop reads CASSLATGTEAFF. DNA for the CDR3: TGTGCCAGCAGCTTGGCAACCGGGACAGAAGCTTTCTTT.

The table lists this clonotype with a few counts. This sequence joins TRBV3-1 and TRBJ1-1, with D hard to call. Trimming pared 1 base from V and 5 bases from J, leaving 11 bases between. CDR1 LGHDT and CDR2 YNNKEL come from the germline V gene (reference sequence). The CDR3 totals 14 residues. CDR3 amino acids: CASSQGLSWTEAFF. For the CDR3, the DNA is TGTGCCAGCAGCCAAGGGCTCAGCTGGACTGAAGCTTTCTTT.